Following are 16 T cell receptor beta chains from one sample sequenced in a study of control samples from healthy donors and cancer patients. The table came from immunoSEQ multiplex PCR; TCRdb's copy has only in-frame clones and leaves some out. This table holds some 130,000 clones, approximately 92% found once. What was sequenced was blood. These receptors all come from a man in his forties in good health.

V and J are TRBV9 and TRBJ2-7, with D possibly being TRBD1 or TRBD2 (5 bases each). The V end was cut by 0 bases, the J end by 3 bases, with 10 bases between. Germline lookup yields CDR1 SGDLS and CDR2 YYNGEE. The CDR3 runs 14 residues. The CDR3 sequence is CASSVGGAGYEQYF. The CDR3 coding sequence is TGTGCCAGCAGCGTAGGAGGGGCCGGCTACGAGCAGTACTTC.

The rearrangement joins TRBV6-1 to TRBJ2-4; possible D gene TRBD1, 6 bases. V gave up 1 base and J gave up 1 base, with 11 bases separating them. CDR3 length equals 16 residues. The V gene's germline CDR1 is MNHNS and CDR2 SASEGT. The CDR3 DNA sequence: TGTGCCAGCAGTGAAGGGATGGGGGCGGCCAAAAACATTCAGTACTTC. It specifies CASSEGMGAAKNIQYF.

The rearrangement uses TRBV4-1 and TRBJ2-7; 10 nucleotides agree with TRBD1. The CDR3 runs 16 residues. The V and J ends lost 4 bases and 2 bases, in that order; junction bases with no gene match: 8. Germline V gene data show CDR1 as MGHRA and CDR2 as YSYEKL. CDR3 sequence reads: CASSRASGQGAYEQYF. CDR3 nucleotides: TGCGCCAGCAGCCGCGCCTCAGGACAGGGGGCCTACGAGCAGTACTTC.

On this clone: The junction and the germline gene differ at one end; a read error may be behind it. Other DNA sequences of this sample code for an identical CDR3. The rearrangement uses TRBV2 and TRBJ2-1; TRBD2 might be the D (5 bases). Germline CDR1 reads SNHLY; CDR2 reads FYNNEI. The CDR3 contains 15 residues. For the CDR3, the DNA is TGCGCCAGTCAGTACGGGGTCAGCTCCTACAATGAGCAGTTCTTC. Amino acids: CASQYGVSSYNEQFF.

In DNA form, the CDR3 reads TGCAGCGCCAGGGACAGGGGAAGGACAGATACGCAGTATTTT. Translation gives CSARDRGRTDTQYF. The chain employs TRBV29-1 and TRBJ2-3, with TRBD1 matching over 10 bases. V was pared by 7 bases and J by 3 bases, with 7 bases of the junction left unmatched. CDR3 length equals 14 residues. Germline V lookup: CDR1 SQVTM, CDR2 ANQGSEA.

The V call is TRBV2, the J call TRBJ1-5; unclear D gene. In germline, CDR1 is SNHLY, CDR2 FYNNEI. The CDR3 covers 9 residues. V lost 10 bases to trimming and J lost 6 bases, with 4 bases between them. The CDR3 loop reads CATFQPQHF. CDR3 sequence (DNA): TGTGCCACCTTTCAGCCCCAGCATTTT.

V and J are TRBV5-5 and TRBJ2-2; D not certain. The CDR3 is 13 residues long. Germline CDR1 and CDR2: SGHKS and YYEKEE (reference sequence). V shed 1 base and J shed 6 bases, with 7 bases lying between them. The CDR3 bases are TGTGCCAGCAGCTTGAGCCAGGCCGGGGAGCTGTTTTTT. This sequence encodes CASSLSQAGELFF.

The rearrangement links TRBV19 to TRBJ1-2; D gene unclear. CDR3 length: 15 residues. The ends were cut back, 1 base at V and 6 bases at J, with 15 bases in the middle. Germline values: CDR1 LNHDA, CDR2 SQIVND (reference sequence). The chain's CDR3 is CASSIVAPSRDGYTF. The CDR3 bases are TGTGCCAGTAGTATAGTGGCCCCCTCCCGAGATGGCTACACCTTC.

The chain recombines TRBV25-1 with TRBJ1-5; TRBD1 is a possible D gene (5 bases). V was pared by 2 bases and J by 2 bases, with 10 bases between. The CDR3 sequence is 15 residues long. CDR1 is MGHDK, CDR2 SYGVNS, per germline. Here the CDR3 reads CASSEGGGGNQPQHF. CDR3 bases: TGTGCCAGCAGTGAAGGAGGAGGGGGCAATCAGCCCCAGCATTTT.

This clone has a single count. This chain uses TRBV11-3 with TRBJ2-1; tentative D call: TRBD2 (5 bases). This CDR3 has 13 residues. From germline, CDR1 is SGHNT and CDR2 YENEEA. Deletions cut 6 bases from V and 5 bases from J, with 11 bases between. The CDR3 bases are TGTGCCAGCAGTAACGACTACAACAATGAGCAGTTCTTC. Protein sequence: CASSNDYNNEQFF.

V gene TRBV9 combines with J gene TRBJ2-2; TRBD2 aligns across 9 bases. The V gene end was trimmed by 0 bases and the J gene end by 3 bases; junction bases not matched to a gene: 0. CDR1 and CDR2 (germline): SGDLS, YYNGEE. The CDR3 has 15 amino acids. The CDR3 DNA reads TGTGCCAGCAGCGTAGGACTAGCGGACACCGGGGAGCTGTTTTTT. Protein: CASSVGLADTGELFF.

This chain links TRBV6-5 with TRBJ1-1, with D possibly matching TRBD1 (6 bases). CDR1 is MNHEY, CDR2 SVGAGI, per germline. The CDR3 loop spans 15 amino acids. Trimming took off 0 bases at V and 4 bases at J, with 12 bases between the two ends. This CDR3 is CASSYSGAEGTEAFF. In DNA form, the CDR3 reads TGTGCCAGCAGTTACTCGGGGGCCGAGGGCACTGAAGCTTTCTTT.

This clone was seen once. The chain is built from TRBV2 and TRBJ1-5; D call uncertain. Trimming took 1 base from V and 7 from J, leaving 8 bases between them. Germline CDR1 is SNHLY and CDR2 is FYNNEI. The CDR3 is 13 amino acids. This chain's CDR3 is CASSEGVLQPQHF. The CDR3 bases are TGTGCCAGCAGTGAAGGGGTTCTCCAGCCCCAGCATTTT.

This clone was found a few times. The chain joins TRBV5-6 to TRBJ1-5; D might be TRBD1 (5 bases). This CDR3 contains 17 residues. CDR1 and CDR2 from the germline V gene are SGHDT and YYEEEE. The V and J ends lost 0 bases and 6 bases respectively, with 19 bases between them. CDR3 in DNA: TGTGCCAGCAGCTTGGGGAGGGGCAGGGCTATTAGTCAGCCCCAGCATTTT. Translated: CASSLGRGRAISQPQHF.

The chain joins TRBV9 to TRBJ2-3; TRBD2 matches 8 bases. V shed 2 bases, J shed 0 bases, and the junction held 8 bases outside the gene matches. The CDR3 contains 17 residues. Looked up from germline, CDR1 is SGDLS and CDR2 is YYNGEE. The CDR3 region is CASSVSIGGGSTDTQYF. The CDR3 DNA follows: TGTGCCAGCAGCGTTTCAATAGGCGGGGGGAGCACAGATACGCAGTATTTT.

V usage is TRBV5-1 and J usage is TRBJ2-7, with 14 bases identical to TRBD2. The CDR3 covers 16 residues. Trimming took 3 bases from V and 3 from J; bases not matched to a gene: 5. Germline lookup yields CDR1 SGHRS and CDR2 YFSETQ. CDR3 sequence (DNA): TGCGCCAGCAGCTGGGGACTAGCGGGGGTGGACTACGAGCAGTACTTC. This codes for CASSWGLAGVDYEQYF.